This paragraph covers one TCR beta chain sequence. This sample was taken from a study of T cells after yellow fever vaccination. Template switching with 5'RACE generated the TCR cDNA and added a universal primer site and UMIs. TCRdb re-called the 5' RACE reads through MiXCR, storing one row per CDR3 protein. The repertoire holds around 610,000 distinct CDR3 sequences, with about 14% as singletons. The clonotype originates from a man aged 25-40 years who received the YFV17D yellow fever vaccine. The material sequenced was PBMCs, taken on the day of the yellow fever booster vaccination.

CDR3 sequence reads: CATSTKGLPYGYTF. The CDR3 DNA follows: TGTGCCACCAGCACTAAGGGACTGCCTTATGGCTACACCTTC. V and J are TRBV15 and TRBJ1-2; D possibly corresponds to TRBD1 (5 bases). Germline loops: CDR1 LNHNV, CDR2 YYDKDF (reference sequence). V gave up 4 bases and J gave up 5 bases, with 14 bases separating them. The CDR3 sequence is 14 residues long.